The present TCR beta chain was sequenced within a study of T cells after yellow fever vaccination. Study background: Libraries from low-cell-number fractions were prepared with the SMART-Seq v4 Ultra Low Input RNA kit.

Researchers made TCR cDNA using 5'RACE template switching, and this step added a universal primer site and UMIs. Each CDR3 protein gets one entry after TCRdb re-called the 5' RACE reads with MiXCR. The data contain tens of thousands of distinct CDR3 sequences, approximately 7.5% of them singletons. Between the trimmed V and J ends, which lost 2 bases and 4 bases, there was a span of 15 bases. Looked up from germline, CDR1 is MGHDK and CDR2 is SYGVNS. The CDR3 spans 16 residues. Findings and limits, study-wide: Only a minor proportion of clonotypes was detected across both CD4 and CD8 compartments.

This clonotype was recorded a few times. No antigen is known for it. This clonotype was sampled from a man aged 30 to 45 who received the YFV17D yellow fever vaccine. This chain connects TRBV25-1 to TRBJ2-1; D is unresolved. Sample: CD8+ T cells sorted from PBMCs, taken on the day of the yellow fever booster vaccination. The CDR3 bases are TGTGCCAGCAGTGAAATTTCGTCAACTCCTTACAATGAGCAGTTCTTC. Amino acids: CASSEISSTPYNEQFF.